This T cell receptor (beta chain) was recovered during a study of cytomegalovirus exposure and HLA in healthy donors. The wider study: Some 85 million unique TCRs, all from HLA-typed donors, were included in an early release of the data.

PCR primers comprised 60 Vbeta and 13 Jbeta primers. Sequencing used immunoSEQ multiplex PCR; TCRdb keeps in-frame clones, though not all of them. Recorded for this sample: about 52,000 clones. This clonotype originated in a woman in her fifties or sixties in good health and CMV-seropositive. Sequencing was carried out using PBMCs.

The CDR3 reads CASSYPDREVGYTF. DNA of the CDR3: TGTGCCAGCAGTTACCCTGACAGGGAAGTTGGCTACACCTTC. V gene TRBV6-6 combines with J gene TRBJ1-2; 7 bases are a match to TRBD1. Germline trimming cut 2 bases from V and 7 bases from J; bases unmatched to any gene: 7. The CDR3 spans 14 residues. Germline CDR1 and CDR2: MNHNY and SVGAGI (reference sequence).